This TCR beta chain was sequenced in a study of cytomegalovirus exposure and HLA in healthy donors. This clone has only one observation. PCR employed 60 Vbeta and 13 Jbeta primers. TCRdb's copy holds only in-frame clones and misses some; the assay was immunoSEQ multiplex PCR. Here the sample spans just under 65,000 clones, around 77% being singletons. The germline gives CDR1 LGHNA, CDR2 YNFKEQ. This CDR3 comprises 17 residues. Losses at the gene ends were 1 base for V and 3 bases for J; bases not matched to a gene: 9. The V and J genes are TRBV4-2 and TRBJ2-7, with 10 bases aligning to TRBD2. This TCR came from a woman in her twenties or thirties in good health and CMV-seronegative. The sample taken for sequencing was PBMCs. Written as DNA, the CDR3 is TGTGCCAGCAGCCAAGCGGCGCCGGGACTAGCGTTCTACGAGCAGTACTTC. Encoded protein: CASSQAAPGLAFYEQYF.